This entry lists 27 T cell receptor beta chains sequenced from one sample in a study of blood T cell repertoires in COVID-19. TCRdb's table, derived via immunoSEQ multiplex PCR, lists solely in-frame clones and lacks some. Counted here are 250,000 to 350,000 clones, about 89% occurring once; the ten biggest clones make up approximately 13%. The sample consisted of peripheral blood. All receptors derive from a woman aged 55-70 years with acute or convalescent COVID-19.

This clone has more than one count but fewer than ten. The chain uses TRBV19 and TRBJ1-1; D call uncertain. This CDR3 has 14 residues. Per germline, CDR1 LNHDA and CDR2 SQIVND (reference sequence). Trimming stripped 6 bases from V and 4 bases from J, with 15 bases between. The CDR3, as DNA: TGTGCCAGTAGATACGGGGTCAGTAGCACTGAAGCTTTCTTT. It specifies CASRYGVSSTEAFF.

The V call is TRBV6-5, the J call TRBJ1-5, with 10 bases aligning to TRBD1. The V and J ends lost 3 bases and 5 bases, in that order; junction bases with no gene match: 4. The V gene's germline CDR1 is MNHEY and CDR2 SVGAGI. The CDR3 covers 15 residues. The CDR3 DNA follows: TGTGCCAGCAGTTATGGGACAGGGGAATATCAGCCCCAGCATTTT. This codes for CASSYGTGEYQPQHF.

The rearrangement links TRBV3-1 (or the pseudogene TRBV3-2) to TRBJ2-3; 9 bases align to TRBD1. Germline-derived CDR1 and CDR2 are LGHDT and YNNKEL (reference sequence). The CDR3 runs 15 residues. The V and J ends lost 6 bases and 2 bases, in that order; junction bases with no gene match: 6. CDR3 loop: CASSPDRGDTDTQYF. The CDR3 nucleotides are TGTGCCAGCAGTCCGGACAGGGGTGACACAGATACGCAGTATTTT.

J is TRBJ2-5 and V is TRBV29-1; TRBD2 matches at 7 bases. The CDR3 is 13 residues long. The junction had 9 bases not matched to a gene; V was cut back by 6 bases and J by 5 bases. Germline CDR1 and CDR2: SQVTM and ANQGSEA. Here the CDR3 DNA reads TGCAGCGTGACAGCACTAGCGCGGGAGACCCAGTACTTC. Its protein is CSVTALARETQYF.

The V and J genes are TRBV27 and TRBJ2-7; no firm D call. Looked up from germline, CDR1 is MNHEY and CDR2 is SMNVEV (reference sequence). The V gene lost 3 bases and the J gene lost 3 bases, with 12 bases spanning the gap. The CDR3 consists of 14 residues. The CDR3 DNA follows: TGTGCCAGCAGTTTGCGAGAACGATTCTACGAGCAGTACTTC. Residues: CASSLRERFYEQYF.

The gene calls are TRBV5-4 and TRBJ1-1; 7 bases map to TRBD1. V lost 3 bases and J lost 0; bases outside the gene matches: 5. Germline V gene data show CDR1 as SGHNT and CDR2 as YYREEE (reference sequence). The CDR3 has 15 residues. CDR3 amino acids: CASSSLQGVNTEAFF. The CDR3 DNA follows: TGTGCCAGCAGCTCCCTTCAGGGGGTGAACACTGAAGCTTTCTTT.

This clone was detected once. The chain has TRBV7-9 and TRBJ1-1; 8 positions agree with TRBD1. CDR3 length: 16 amino acids. Trimming removed 5 bases from V and 1 base from J; junction bases left unmatched: 9. Germline CDR1 reads SEHNR; CDR2 reads FQNEAQ (reference sequence). For the CDR3, the DNA is TGTGCCAGCAGCGTAAGACAGGGGCCAACGAACACTGAAGCTTTCTTT. This sequence encodes CASSVRQGPTNTEAFF.

This rearrangement joins TRBV12-5 to TRBJ2-2, with 9 bases lining up with TRBD1. The junction had 7 bases not matched to a gene; V was cut back by 3 bases and J by 5 bases. Germline loops: CDR1 LGHNT, CDR2 FRNRAP. The CDR3 is 16 residues long. CDR3 DNA sequence: TGTGCTAGTGGTTTCTCGAAGACAGGGGGGACCGGGGAGCTGTTTTTT. Protein sequence: CASGFSKTGGTGELFF.

This chain links TRBV5-1 with TRBJ2-7; 7 bases align to TRBD2. The junction had 15 bases not matched to a gene; V was cut back by 4 bases and J by 5 bases. The CDR3 loop spans 16 amino acids. Germline loops: CDR1 SGHRS, CDR2 YFSETQ. The CDR3 loop is CASSEGLAEAIDEQYF. DNA for the CDR3: TGCGCCAGCAGCGAAGGGCTAGCGGAGGCAATTGACGAGCAGTACTTC.

As to this clone: Possible read error: a much larger clone is one base away. The V call is TRBV3-1 (or the pseudogene TRBV3-2), the J call TRBJ2-3; 10 nucleotides line up with TRBD2. CDR3 size: 14 residues. Per germline, CDR1 LGHDT and CDR2 YNNKEL (reference sequence). The V gene end was trimmed by 4 bases and the J gene end by 5 bases; junction bases not matched to a gene: 3. CDR3 loop: CASSPWTSGDTQYF. CDR3 DNA sequence: TGTGCCAGCAGCCCCTGGACTAGCGGAGATACGCAGTATTTT.

This chain connects TRBV19 to TRBJ2-1; 8 bases fit TRBD1. After removal of 3 bases from V and 5 bases from J, the junction contained 6 bases not matched to a gene. The germline gives CDR1 LNHDA, CDR2 SQIVND (reference sequence). The CDR3 covers 15 residues. DNA for the CDR3: TGTGCCAGTAGTATTCAGGGGGCCCGGAACAATGAGCAGTTCTTC. Residues: CASSIQGARNNEQFF.

This clone has a handful of counts. This chain connects TRBV27 to TRBJ1-3, with 7 bases that match TRBD1. CDR1 and CDR2 (germline): MNHEY, SMNVEV (reference sequence). V was clipped by 9 bases and J by 0 bases; unmatched bases: 8. This CDR3 is 15 amino acids long. In DNA, the CDR3 is TGTGCCAGTCGACAACAGGGGAGCTCTGGAAACACCATATATTTT. Protein sequence: CASRQQGSSGNTIYF.

The J gene is TRBJ2-2, the V gene TRBV15; 10 bases are shared with TRBD1. The CDR3 sequence is 15 residues long. The germline CDR1 and CDR2 sequences are LNHNV and YYDKDF (reference sequence). Trimming at V came to 1 base and at J to 7 bases, leaving 3 bases not matched to a gene. DNA of the CDR3: TGTGCCACCAGCAGAGGACAGGGGGCTTTCGGGGAGCTGTTTTTT. It yields the protein CATSRGQGAFGELFF.

This rearrangement joins TRBV3-1 (or the pseudogene TRBV3-2) to TRBJ2-2, with a possible D match to TRBD1 (5 bases). Trimming removed 0 bases from V and 7 bases from J, with 12 bases in between. CDR1 and CDR2 from the germline V gene are LGHDT and YNNKEL (reference sequence). The CDR3 totals 15 residues. Here the CDR3 DNA reads TGTGCCAGCAGCCAAGATGGGGCTATCCTCGGGGAGCTGTTTTTT. Translating gives CASSQDGAILGELFF.

The chain is built from TRBV2 and TRBJ2-2, with D maybe TRBD2 (6 bases). Per germline, CDR1 SNHLY and CDR2 FYNNEI. This CDR3 is built from 14 residues. V was cut by 5 bases and J by 7 bases, with 14 bases left in between. The DNA for the CDR3 is TGTGCCAGCAGTCCGGGACTGGGGGTCGGGGAGCTGTTTTTT. Translation gives CASSPGLGVGELFF.

V is TRBV5-5 and J is TRBJ2-7; the match to TRBD1 covers 9 bases. CDR1 is SGHKS, CDR2 YYEKEE, per germline (reference sequence). V lost 0 bases, J lost 2 bases, and 3 bases stayed unmatched. CDR3 length equals 15 residues. CDR3 sequence: CASSLGTGVTYEQYF. DNA of the CDR3: TGTGCCAGCAGCTTGGGGACAGGGGTTACCTACGAGCAGTACTTC.

This chain connects TRBV18 to TRBJ1-5, with 7 bases aligning to TRBD1. This CDR3 is built from 17 residues. Trimming removed 0 bases from V and 3 bases from J; junction bases left unmatched: 8. Germline V gene lookup returns CDR1 KGHSH and CDR2 LQKENI. The CDR3 DNA is TGTGCCAGCTCACCACCCCTCGACAGGGAGATCAATCAGCCCCAGCATTTT. It yields the protein CASSPPLDREINQPQHF.

V gene TRBV11-1 combines with J gene TRBJ1-6; the match to TRBD1 covers 8 bases. The CDR3 has 14 residues. V lost 5 bases and J lost 10; bases outside the gene matches: 7. The germline V gene encodes CDR1 SGHAT and CDR2 FQDESV (reference sequence). The CDR3 DNA is TGTGCCAGCAGCCCTAGACAGGGGCAGTCACCCCTCCACTTT. The encoded protein is CASSPRQGQSPLHF. Combining the CDR3 with reference TRBV11-1 and TRBJ1-6 gives the whole variable domain EAEVAQSPRYKITEKSQAVAFWCDPISGHATLYWYRQILGQGPELLVQFQDESVVDDSQLPKDRFSAERLKGVDSTLKIQPAELGDSAMYLCASSPRQGQSPLHFGNGTRLTVT.

In DNA, the CDR3 is TGTGCCAGCAGCAGGGGGCCGAGTCAGCCCCAGCATTTT. Amino acids: CASSRGPSQPQHF. V and J are TRBV13 and TRBJ1-5; 7 bases agree with TRBD1. The CDR3 is made up of 13 amino acids. The V and J ends lost 5 bases and 6 bases, in that order; junction bases with no gene match: 4. Germline values: CDR1 PRHDT, CDR2 FYEKMQ (reference sequence).

V gene TRBV28 combines with J gene TRBJ2-7; 7 nucleotides line up with TRBD1. Looked up from germline, CDR1 is MDHEN and CDR2 is SYDVKM. Trimming took 5 bases from V and 0 from J; bases not matched to a gene: 4. CDR3 length: 14 amino acids. The CDR3 nucleotides are TGTGCCAGCAGTCCCGGGACAGTCTCCTACGAGCAGTACTTC. Protein product: CASSPGTVSYEQYF.

This clone was detected only a few times. The chain is built from TRBV12-3 or TRBV12-4 and TRBJ1-1, with 7 bases aligning to TRBD1. CDR3 length: 13 amino acids. V was clipped by 7 bases and J by 12 bases; unmatched bases: 14. CDR3 bases: TGTGCCAGCACCCCCGACAGGGTGACTCGGCCTTTCTTT. This translates into CASTPDRVTRPFF.

Here the CDR3 reads CASTLEGQGWSEQFF. The CDR3 DNA reads TGTGCCAGCACCTTAGAAGGACAGGGATGGAGTGAGCAGTTCTTC. The chain links TRBV28 to TRBJ2-1; 8 nucleotides match TRBD1. Germline CDR1 MDHEN, CDR2 SYDVKM. With V trimmed by 7 bases and J by 9 bases, 14 bases remained unmatched. The CDR3 sequence is 15 residues long.

The rearrangement uses TRBV18 and TRBJ2-3; no reliable D call. Looked up from germline, CDR1 is KGHSH and CDR2 is LQKENI. This CDR3 is 13 amino acids long. Trimming pared 2 bases from V and 3 bases from J, leaving 6 bases between. The CDR3 coding sequence is TGTGCCAGCTCACCAGCGAAGACAGATACGCAGTATTTT. It specifies CASSPAKTDTQYF.

This chain connects TRBV6-6 to TRBJ2-7; no definite D call. V was trimmed by 4 bases and J by 3 bases, leaving 19 bases between them. Germline-derived CDR1 and CDR2 are MNHNY and SVGAGI (reference sequence). The CDR3 totals 16 residues. In DNA, the CDR3 is TGTGCCAGCAGTTCCCCAGATTGGCCCGGGTACTACGAGCAGTACTTC. Amino acid sequence: CASSSPDWPGYYEQYF.

V is TRBV2 and J is TRBJ2-3, with TRBD2 matching over 8 bases. Trimming took 6 bases from V and 0 from J; bases not matched to a gene: 5. Per the germline V gene, CDR1 is SNHLY and CDR2 is FYNNEI. This CDR3 has 15 amino acids. The CDR3 reads CASRLAEISTDTQYF. In nucleotides, the CDR3 is TGTGCCAGCAGACTAGCGGAGATAAGCACAGATACGCAGTATTTT.

This rearrangement joins TRBV27 to TRBJ2-3, with D unresolved. Germline CDR1 and CDR2: MNHEY and SMNVEV (reference sequence). Trimming shortened V by 5 bases and J by 0 bases, and 12 bases separated the two germline ends. CDR3 length: 15 residues. The CDR3 protein is CASSAEFPSTDTQYF. The CDR3 region has the DNA TGTGCCAGCAGTGCCGAGTTCCCTAGCACAGATACGCAGTATTTT.

The chain employs TRBV11-3 and TRBJ2-7, with TRBD2 as a possible D gene (6 bases). V was clipped by 1 base and J by 3 bases, with 7 bases between them. The CDR3 loop spans 13 amino acids. Germline-derived CDR1 and CDR2 are SGHNT and YENEEA. CDR3 nucleotides: TGTGCCAGCAGCTTAGCTAGCGTCTACGAGCAGTACTTC. Its translation is CASSLASVYEQYF.